The 18 T cell receptor beta chains below all came from one sample that was sequenced in a study of cytotoxic CD8 clonotypes in ibrutinib-treated CLL. Produced via immunoSEQ multiplex PCR; TCRdb's table is partial and in-frame only. Of some 200,000 clones in the sample, 72% were seen once. Sequenced material: PBMCs, taken after 24 months of ibrutinib treatment. These TCRs come from a human donor with chronic lymphocytic leukemia.

This clone has only a few counts. The chain joins TRBV6-5 to TRBJ2-7, with a tentative D call TRBD2 (6 bases). This CDR3 spans 15 amino acids. Between the trimmed V and J ends, which lost 0 bases and 2 bases, there was a span of 11 bases. Germline-derived CDR1 and CDR2 are MNHEY and SVGAGI. Here the CDR3 DNA reads TGTGCCAGCAGTTACTCCTCTAGCGTAACCTACGAGCAGTACTTC. This translates into CASSYSSSVTYEQYF.

This clone was recorded only once. The rearrangement uses TRBV2 and TRBJ2-1; 7 bases fit TRBD2. The length of the CDR3 is 16 residues. The V gene end was trimmed by 8 bases and the J gene end by 5 bases; junction bases not matched to a gene: 15. Germline values: CDR1 SNHLY, CDR2 FYNNEI. CDR3 DNA sequence: TGTGCCAGCGGAGATGGCGGGGCGGGAGTTAACAATGAGCAGTTCTTC. Its translation: CASGDGGAGVNNEQFF.

CDR3 in DNA: TGTGCCAGCAGGAAACTAACAGTCTACAATGAGCAGTTCTTC. Protein sequence: CASRKLTVYNEQFF. The chain combines TRBV6-5 with TRBJ2-1; D gene unclear. The V and J ends lost 6 bases and 3 bases respectively, with 12 bases between them. Germline CDR1 and CDR2: MNHEY and SVGAGI. This CDR3 is 14 amino acids long.

The V gene is TRBV11-2, the J gene TRBJ2-1; D may be TRBD2 (5 bases). The V gene's germline CDR1 is SGHAT and CDR2 FQNNGV. The CDR3 is made up of 15 amino acids. V shed 1 base and J shed 8 bases, with 15 bases lying between them. The CDR3: CASSLGAGISHEQFF. Written as DNA, the CDR3 is TGTGCCAGCAGCTTAGGAGCCGGGATCTCCCATGAGCAGTTCTTC.

This clone was counted once. This chain connects TRBV11-2 to TRBJ1-5; D uncertain. The germline CDR1 and CDR2 sequences are SGHAT and FQNNGV. V gave up 0 bases and J gave up 3 bases, with 18 bases separating them. There are 18 residues in the CDR3. The CDR3 loop reads CASSLDRRAVKHNQPQHF. In DNA, the CDR3 is TGTGCCAGCAGCTTAGATCGTCGGGCAGTAAAACACAATCAGCCCCAGCATTTT.

Written as DNA, the CDR3 is TGTGCCAGCAGCCAGACTAGCGGGAGTCTGTACGAGCAGTACTTC. This sequence encodes CASSQTSGSLYEQYF. The chain has TRBV4-2 and TRBJ2-7; 12 nucleotides agree with TRBD2. J was trimmed by 4 bases and V by 3 bases; bases with no gene match: 4. The CDR3 is made up of 15 amino acids. Germline V gene lookup returns CDR1 LGHNA and CDR2 YNFKEQ.

This clone has a handful of counts. The V call is TRBV7-2, the J call TRBJ2-7; D ambiguous. The CDR3 totals 13 residues. Looked up from germline, CDR1 is SGHTA and CDR2 is FQGNSA. Trimming shortened V by 0 bases and J by 7 bases, and 10 bases separated the two germline ends. The CDR3 loop is CASSLAHGEEQYF. In DNA form, the CDR3 reads TGTGCCAGCAGCTTAGCGCACGGTGAAGAGCAGTACTTC.

The table lists this clone with a few counts. V gene TRBV29-1 combines with J gene TRBJ2-3; TRBD2 matches at 9 bases. Germline CDR1 reads SQVTM; CDR2 reads ANQGSEA. The junction had 2 bases not matched to a gene; V was cut back by 4 bases and J by 0 bases. The CDR3 is 14 residues long. CDR3 protein: CSVGLAASTDTQYF. CDR3 sequence (DNA): TGCAGCGTTGGACTAGCGGCTAGCACAGATACGCAGTATTTT.

The chain joins TRBV2 to TRBJ2-5; D might be TRBD2 (6 bases). Trimming left V 5 bases short and J 5 bases short, with 12 bases between. This CDR3 spans 13 amino acids. Germline assignment: CDR1 SNHLY and CDR2 FYNNEI. The DNA for the CDR3 is TGTGCCAGCAGTTCCTCGGGAGACGAGACCCAGTACTTC. Its protein product is CASSSSGDETQYF.

Only one count was recorded for this clone. Here the CDR3 reads CASRYRGNTGELFF. The CDR3 DNA reads TGCGCCAGCAGGTACAGGGGTAACACCGGGGAGCTGTTTTTT. V and J are TRBV4-1 and TRBJ2-2, with TRBD1 matching over 7 bases. The CDR3 extends over 14 amino acids. CDR1 is MGHRA, CDR2 YSYEKL, per germline. J lost 2 bases, V lost 6 bases, and 3 bases had no gene match.

This chain links TRBV6-1 with TRBJ2-7, with unresolved D. Germline CDR1 and CDR2: MNHNS and SASEGT. The CDR3 spans 14 residues. Trimming cost V 5 bases and J 2 bases, with 13 bases left between them. The CDR3 sequence: CASSNRARPYEQYF. The CDR3 nucleotides are TGTGCCAGCAGTAACCGGGCCCGTCCCTACGAGCAGTACTTC.

The V and J genes are TRBV5-6 and TRBJ1-5, with TRBD1 identical over 8 bases. Germline CDR1 is SGHDT and CDR2 is YYEEEE. With 4 bases clipped from V and 3 bases from J, the junction kept 6 bases outside the gene matches. This CDR3 comprises 15 residues. The CDR3 sequence: CASSQGARDNQPQHF. The CDR3 DNA is TGTGCCAGCAGCCAGGGGGCTAGAGACAATCAGCCCCAGCATTTT.

The chain employs TRBV27 and TRBJ1-1; 7 bases align to TRBD1. The CDR3 is 14 amino acids. In germline, CDR1 is MNHEY, CDR2 SMNVEV (reference sequence). Germline trimming cut 7 bases from V and 7 bases from J; bases unmatched to any gene: 12. The CDR3: CASILLGGFGEAFF. CDR3 coding DNA: TGTGCCAGCATCCTACTAGGGGGCTTCGGTGAAGCTTTCTTT.

The chain employs TRBV30 and TRBJ2-7; 9 bases are a match to TRBD1. Losses at the gene ends were 6 bases for V and 4 bases for J; bases not matched to a gene: 7. This CDR3 has 13 amino acids. CDR1 GTSNPN and CDR2 SVGIG come from the germline V gene (reference sequence). The CDR3 nucleotides are TGTGCCTGCCGGACAGGGGCCGATTACGAGCAGTACTTC. Encoded protein: CACRTGADYEQYF.

The rearrangement joins TRBV13 to TRBJ1-1; 9 bases are a match to TRBD1. The V and J ends lost 4 bases and 3 bases, in that order; junction bases with no gene match: 6. The CDR3 loop spans 15 amino acids. The germline V gene encodes CDR1 PRHDT and CDR2 FYEKMQ (reference sequence). CDR3 DNA sequence: TGTGCCAGCAGCTCGGAGGGACAGGGTTACACTGAAGCTTTCTTT. It encodes CASSSEGQGYTEAFF.

V usage is TRBV11-2 and J usage is TRBJ2-5, with D perhaps given as TRBD1 or TRBD2 (5 bases each). Germline V gene data show CDR1 as SGHAT and CDR2 as FQNNGV. The V end was cut by 5 bases, the J end by 4 bases, with 11 bases between. The CDR3 totals 13 residues. CDR3 region: CASSRGVSETQYF. The CDR3 region has the DNA TGTGCCAGCAGCCGAGGGGTGTCAGAGACCCAGTACTTC.

V gene TRBV7-2 combines with J gene TRBJ2-7; no definite D call. Germline CDR1 SGHTA, CDR2 FQGNSA. With 6 bases removed from V and 3 bases from J, the gap between germline ends came to 9 bases. The CDR3 runs to 12 residues. Here the CDR3 reads CASSSDVYEQYF. The CDR3 bases are TGTGCCAGCAGTTCCGACGTCTACGAGCAGTACTTC.

This sequence joins TRBV4-3 and TRBJ1-2; 11 bases map to TRBD1. The J segment lost 5 bases and the V segment lost 1 base, leaving 3 bases of the junction unmatched. The germline V gene has CDR1 LGHNA and CDR2 YSLEER. This CDR3 region has 15 residues. The CDR3 coding sequence is TGCGCCAGCAGCCAAGGGACAGGGGGCGTTTATGGCTACACCTTC. Encoded protein: CASSQGTGGVYGYTF.